This TCR beta chain was retrieved from a study of blood T cell repertoires in COVID-19 (dated by TCRdb to about 2020). At the level of the whole study: Samples covering the acute and convalescent phases of COVID-19 were provided by collaborators in the United States, Italy and Spain. The material from the prospective study consisted of cDNA or gDNA derived from T cells, B-cell-depleted T cells, or PBMCs. Subjects who had been exposed to COVID-19, were actively infected with it, or had recovered from it provided the deeply sampled blood TCRbeta repertoires that made up the dataset. The repertoires were made available in a free public database intended to serve as a resource for research on the immune response to SARS-CoV-2. The samples were drawn from two sources: the first 160 participants of the ongoing ImmuneRACE study, and 1,000 to 1,500 subjects contributed by 6 global collaborators. Sample metadata almost always included a de-identified subject ID, COVID-19 status, age in years and sex. Where HLA class I and class II types were available, the types were taken from metadata supplied by the sample provider, not from assay-based typing. The research as a whole found: The amount of clinical and demographic metadata varied by source and participant and was provided uncurated.

TCRbeta CDR3 regions were amplified from genomic DNA by means of the immunoSEQ Assay, a bias-controlled multiplex PCR. In the original analysis: The number of nucleated cells in each sample was estimated from the amplification of reference gene primers within the assay. To quantify the absolute abundance of each unique TCRbeta CDR3 rearrangement, sequence reads were collapsed and filtered. For each sample, productive Simpson clonality was calculated as the square root of Simpson's diversity index across productive rearrangements. TCRdb holds this immuneACCESS table with in-frame rearrangements only. Some clones are missing; in checked studies, unresolved V genes explain under half, and the rest has no known cause. That table is the source of V, J and clone size, and D and trimming were worked out from the DNA. Counted in this sample were 200,000 or so clones; around 82% of them appeared once. The ten largest clones represent approximately 2.5% of the sample.

Whole blood was collected in K2EDTA tubes by collaborating institutions according to the institutions' own protocols. For TCRbeta analysis, collaborator samples were shipped as frozen whole blood, as isolated PBMCs, or as DNA extracted from either sample type. A word on this clone: Its antigen target is currently unknown. No much larger clonotype is one base removed from it; base qualities were not supplied.

The receptor was derived from a woman aged 55-69 years with acute or convalescent COVID-19. The specimen was peripheral blood.

The CDR3 protein sequence reads: CASSYPPLRGSPLHF. The nucleotides are TGTGCCAGCAGTTACCCGCCCCTTAGAGGTTCACCCCTCCACTTT. The V and J segments used are TRBV6-2 or TRBV6-3 and TRBJ1-6; the D gene identity is not certain. The CDR3 covers 15 residues, taking in both the cysteine and the phenylalanine. The kept DNA is CDR3 alone, 45 bases in frame from the first base. At the junction V is shortened by 2 bases and J by 9 bases, with 14 bases in between. CDR1 and CDR2, looked up from the germline V gene, are MNHEY and SVGEGT.